These 9 T cell receptor beta chains came from one sample sequenced in a study of tumor-infiltrating lymphocytes in primary liver carcinoma. The investigators made TCR beta cDNA from about 510 ng total RNA, using a constant-region primer. Libraries covering TCR beta were generated through three nested multiplex PCR rounds (using a slightly modified ARM-PCR). The first two PCR rounds used TRBV1-TRBV30 forward primers with a C-beta reverse primer, about 10 cycles each. TCRdb itself ran the multiplex PCR reads through MiXCR, one entry per CDR3 protein. The repertoire consists of some 320,000 distinct CDR3 sequences, with approximately 60% occurring once and the leading ten covering roughly 10%. The researchers obtained blood RNA from unsorted whole blood and also extracted germline DNA. Sequences were obtained from peripheral blood. These receptors all stem from a man between 35 and 55 years old with primary liver carcinoma and hepatitis B virus infection.

There are many counts of this clonotype. The CDR3 sequence: CASSQPGRANQPQHF. The CDR3 DNA reads as TGCGCCAGCAGTCAACCCGGCAGGGCAAATCAGCCCCAGCATTTT. V and J are TRBV23-1 and TRBJ1-5; D possibly corresponds to TRBD1 (5 bases). TRBV23-1 is placed among ORFs of uncertain function. Trimming removed 2 bases at V and 4 bases at J, with 12 bases between. This CDR3 spans 15 amino acids.

This clonotype came up many times. The rearrangement uses TRBV6-6 and TRBJ2-1; D is possibly TRBD1 (5 bases). There are 15 residues in the CDR3. Per germline, CDR1 MNHNY and CDR2 SVGAGI (reference sequence). V was trimmed by 6 bases and J by 8 bases, leaving 20 bases between them. CDR3 amino acids: CASSNPVKGLDEQFF. The CDR3 nucleotides are TGTGCCAGCAGCAATCCCGTAAAGGGGTTGGATGAGCAGTTCTTC.

For this clonotype: This may arise from a read error, as a much more abundant clone is one base away. V gene TRBV6-1 combines with J gene TRBJ2-3; the D gene could be TRBD1 or TRBD2 (5 bases each). CDR3 length: 15 residues. Trimming cost V 8 bases and J 0 bases, with 15 bases left between them. The germline V gene encodes CDR1 MNHNS and CDR2 SASEGT. CDR3 coding DNA: TGTGCCAGCTGTCCCACGGGACCTAGCACAGATACGCAGTATTTT. Amino acid sequence: CASCPTGPSTDTQYF.

Turning to this clonotype: A read error may explain this, as a much larger clone is one base away. This rearrangement joins TRBV12-3 or TRBV12-4 to TRBJ1-1; D remains ambiguous. The CDR3 has 14 residues. Trimming stripped 5 bases from V and 3 bases from J, with 13 bases between. The CDR3 is CASSSYNLDTEAFF. The CDR3 coding sequence is TGTGCCAGCAGTAGCTACAATTTGGACACTGAAGCTTTCTTT.

This clonotype was seen once. This may be a read error, as it is one base from a much larger clone. The V and J genes are TRBV4-1 and TRBJ1-6; D possibly corresponds to TRBD1 (6 bases). V dropped 4 bases and J dropped 7 bases, with 17 bases sitting between them. This CDR3 contains 16 residues. Germline V gene lookup returns CDR1 MGHRA and CDR2 YSYEKL. The CDR3 DNA is TGCGCCAGCAGCCTGACAGGCCTTACTGAAAATTCACCCCTCCACTTT. Its translation: CASSLTGLTENSPLHF.

Worth noting for this clonotype: One junction end disagrees with the germline gene, perhaps due to a read error. The gene calls are TRBV20-1 and TRBJ1-2; no clear D gene. The CDR3 covers 15 residues. Germline-derived CDR1 and CDR2 are DFQATT and SNEGSKA (reference sequence). CDR3 coding DNA: TGCAGTCCCCGGGAAATTAGTCCGGCTAAATATGGCTACACCTTC. Translating it yields CSPREISPAKYGYTF.

The V gene is TRBV5-1, the J gene TRBJ2-7, with D perhaps matching TRBD2 (5 bases). V lost 6 bases, J lost 0 bases, and 13 bases lay in between. CDR3 length: 14 amino acids. CDR1 and CDR2 (germline): SGHRS, YFSETQ. The CDR3 DNA follows: TGCGCCAGCACCATGACGGGGAGCTCCTACGAGCAGTACTTC. It codes for CASTMTGSSYEQYF.

With regard to this clonotype: This could be a read error, since a much larger clone is one nucleotide away. CDR3 region: CASADGVYEQYF. The DNA of the CDR3 is TGTGCCAGCGCCGACGGGGTCTACGAGCAGTACTTC. This chain uses TRBV6-2 or TRBV6-3 with TRBJ2-7; maybe TRBD2 (5 bases). Germline values: CDR1 MNHEY, CDR2 SVGEGT. CDR3 length: 12 residues. V lost 8 bases and J 3 bases, leaving 11 bases between the germline ends.

The gene calls are TRBV30 and TRBJ2-7; 7 bases map to TRBD1. CDR3 length equals 12 residues. V trimming: 2 bases; J trimming: 3 bases; junction bases outside the gene matches: 1. Germline values: CDR1 GTSNPN, CDR2 SVGIG (reference sequence). The CDR3 is CAWSRDSYEQYF. CDR3 bases: TGTGCCTGGAGTCGGGACAGCTACGAGCAGTACTTC.